Following are 3 T cell receptor beta chains from one sample sequenced in a study of OX40 agonist ivuxolimab in advanced cancers. The data were produced by immunoSEQ multiplex PCR, yet TCRdb's version contains in-frame clones alone and is incomplete. The data show roughly 67,000 clones, over 75% seen once. Sequences were derived from CD4+ or CD8+ T cells sorted from blood, sampled in a trial of the OX40 agonist ivuxolimab. The receptors stem from an adult with an advanced solid tumor such as melanoma, head and neck, liver or kidney cancer.

J is TRBJ2-6 and V is TRBV28, with 7 bases that match TRBD1. V trimming: 8 bases; J trimming: 2 bases; junction bases outside the gene matches: 9. This CDR3 region has 16 residues. The germline V gene has CDR1 MDHEN and CDR2 SYDVKM. The CDR3 spells CASGQAIIPGANVLTF. Written as DNA, the CDR3 is TGTGCCAGCGGACAGGCGATTATACCTGGGGCCAACGTCCTGACTTTC.

The chain employs TRBV7-2 and TRBJ1-1; TRBD1 is a possible D gene (6 bases). The V end lost 1 base, the J end lost 9 bases, and 9 bases lay between the germline ends. The germline gives CDR1 SGHTA, CDR2 FQGNSA. This CDR3 is built from 12 residues. The CDR3 protein is CASSLVGTQAFF. CDR3 sequence (DNA): TGTGCCAGCAGCTTAGTGGGGACACAAGCTTTCTTT.

J is TRBJ1-4 and V is TRBV9, with 7 nucleotides matching TRBD1. Germline CDR1 is SGDLS and CDR2 is YYNGEE. The CDR3 consists of 16 residues. V was clipped by 5 bases and J by 3 bases; unmatched bases: 10. CDR3: CASSTQGGLANEKLFF. CDR3 sequence (DNA): TGTGCCAGCAGTACCCAAGGGGGCCTGGCTAATGAAAAACTGTTTTTT.